A selection of T cell receptor beta chains follows, all from one sample in a study of blood T cell repertoires in COVID-19. Here immunoSEQ multiplex PCR was the method, and the copy in TCRdb shows in-frame clones only, minus some. Counted here are 250,000 to 350,000 clones, under 90% occurring once; the ten biggest clones make up roughly 2.8%. The sample consisted of peripheral blood. The receptor set was obtained from a woman in her twenties or thirties with COVID-19, enrolled during active disease. CDR3s include the opening cysteine and the closing phenylalanine or tryptophan. A D gene is named only where the DNA matches it firmly. The size of a clone is reported for some rows only, either as once, few or many, or as a class for expanded clones.

J gene	V gene	D gene	clone size	CDR3 DNA	CDR3 protein
TRBJ1-4	TRBV28	TRBD1	.	TGTGCCAGCAGTTCTACCGGGACAGTGCAGCTCGGCGAAAAACTGTTTTTT	CASSSTGTVQLGEKLFF
TRBJ1-1	TRBV3-1/TRBV3-2	TRBD1	.	TGTGCCAGCAGCCCGGAGGGACAGGCGTTTGGCACTGAAGCTTTCTTT	CASSPEGQAFGTEAFF
TRBJ1-2	TRBV5-6	TRBD1	few	TGTGCCAGCAGCTTGAACAGGGGCAGCTATGGCTACACCTTC	CASSLNRGSYGYTF
TRBJ1-3	TRBV2	TRBD1	.	TGTGCCAGCACCGGACAGGGATCCAGAAGATACAAGGGAAACACCATATATTTT	CASTGQGSRRYKGNTIYF
TRBJ2-3	TRBV29-1	TRBD1	.	TGCAGCGATGGACAGGGGAGCACAGATACGCAGTATTTT	CSDGQGSTDTQYF
TRBJ1-2	TRBV5-3	.	few	TGTGCCAGAAGCTTGGGGGAGGGGATGGGCGGCTACACCTTC	CARSLGEGMGGYTF
TRBJ1-1	TRBV11-2	.	.	TGTGCCAGCGACTACGTCTTGCGTGCGAACACTGAAGCTTTCTTT	CASDYVLRANTEAFF
TRBJ1-2	TRBV7-3	TRBD1	.	TGTGCCAGCAGCTACTCAGGGGGCAGCTATGGCTACACCTTC	CASSYSGGSYGYTF
TRBJ2-5	TRBV5-6	TRBD2	.	TGTGCCAGCAGCTTGGCAACTAGCGGGGGGCAAGAGACCCAGTACTTC	CASSLATSGGQETQYF
TRBJ1-2	TRBV5-1	.	once	TGCGCCAGCAGCTTGGCCACGGACAGCTATGGCTACACCTTC	CASSLATDSYGYTF
TRBJ1-2	TRBV3-1/TRBV3-2	.	.	TGTGCCAGCAGCCAAGTGGGCCGGGGAGACTATGGCTACACCTTC	CASSQVGRGDYGYTF
TRBJ1-6	TRBV27	.	.	TGTGCCAGCAGACTGTCAGGGTCCTATAATTCACCCCTCCACTTT	CASRLSGSYNSPLHF
TRBJ1-1	TRBV9	.	once	TGTGCCAGCAGCTCGAGGAACACTGAAGCTTTCTTT	CASSSRNTEAFF
TRBJ2-7	TRBV5-4	.	.	TGTGCCAGCAGCTTGGCCCGGTTTCCTAGCGATTCCTACGAGCAGTACTTC	CASSLARFPSDSYEQYF
TRBJ1-2	TRBV9	TRBD1	.	TGTGCCAGCAGCCTCCGGACAGGGGGCACCTATGGCTACACCTTC	CASSLRTGGTYGYTF
TRBJ2-7	TRBV3-1/TRBV3-2	TRBD1	.	TGTGCCAGCAGCATAGGCTGGGACAGGGGCTTCCTCTACGAGCAGTACTTC	CASSIGWDRGFLYEQYF
TRBJ1-2	TRBV28	TRBD1	.	TGTGCCAGCGGCCGAAGGTCAGGGGGCGAATTTGGTGGCTACACCTTC	CASGRRSGGEFGGYTF
TRBJ2-2	TRBV10-1	TRBD2	.	TGCGCCAGCAGCTCCGGGACTAGCGAATACACCGGGGAGCTGTTTTTT	CASSSGTSEYTGELFF
TRBJ2-7	TRBV6-5	.	few	TGTGCCAGCAGTCTTACAGGGACCTACGAGCAGTACTTC	CASSLTGTYEQYF
TRBJ2-5	TRBV19	TRBD2	.	TGTGCCAGTAGTATCGGAACTAGCGGGAGGAAGACCCAGTACTTC	CASSIGTSGRKTQYF
TRBJ1-3	TRBV7-9	.	.	TGTGCCAGCAGCTTAAGCCAATCCGGAAACACCATATATTTT	CASSLSQSGNTIYF
TRBJ1-1	TRBV28	TRBD1	.	TGTGCCAGCAGTTTCCGAGGGGGCGTGACTGAAGCTTTCTTT	CASSFRGGVTEAFF
TRBJ1-1	TRBV15	.	.	TGTGCCACCAGCAGAAGCGCGGCGAACACTGAAGCTTTCTTT	CATSRSAANTEAFF
TRBJ2-3	TRBV19	TRBD2	.	TGTGCCAGTAGTATTGGACTAGCGGGAGGTCGGACGCAGTATTTT	CASSIGLAGGRTQYF
TRBJ1-1	TRBV5-5	.	.	TGTGCCAGCAGCTTGGGGGCAGGGACTGAAGCTTTCTTT	CASSLGAGTEAFF
TRBJ2-6	TRBV18	TRBD2	.	TGTGCCAGCTCACCACGCAGGGAGGGTCTCTCTGGGGCCAACGTCCTGACTTTC	CASSPRREGLSGANVLTF
TRBJ1-4	TRBV6-6	.	.	TGTGCCGCCAGCATAGCGGGTCCAACTAATGAAAAACTGTTTTTT	CAASIAGPTNEKLFF
TRBJ1-5	TRBV7-8	.	.	TGTGCCAGCAGCGAATGGACAGCACCGAGCAATCAGCCCCAGCATTTT	CASSEWTAPSNQPQHF
TRBJ1-1	TRBV18	TRBD1	.	TGTGCCAGCTCACTGGGACAGGGGATGAACACTGAAGCTTTCTTT	CASSLGQGMNTEAFF
TRBJ1-1	TRBV5-1	TRBD1	.	TGCGCCAGCAGCAATATCGACAGGGCGGCCACTGAAGCTTTCTTT	CASSNIDRAATEAFF
TRBJ2-1	TRBV19	TRBD2	.	TGTGCCAGTAGTGCCCTAGGTGCTAGCGGGGTTAATGAGCAGTTCTTC	CASSALGASGVNEQFF
TRBJ2-3	TRBV28	.	.	TGTGCCAGCAGTCTACCCCAAACGGATACGCAGTATTTT	CASSLPQTDTQYF
TRBJ1-2	TRBV15	TRBD1	.	TGTGCCACCAGCAGGACAGGGCTCCCAGGCTACACCTTC	CATSRTGLPGYTF
TRBJ2-2	TRBV4-1	.	.	TGCGCCAGCAGCCAAGACCAGAACACCGGGGAGCTGTTTTTT	CASSQDQNTGELFF
TRBJ1-2	TRBV19	.	once	TGTGCCAGTCACCAGGATCCCAGAGCTAACTATGGCTACACCTTC	CASHQDPRANYGYTF
TRBJ2-4	TRBV15	TRBD1	once	TGTGCCACCAGCCCGTCGATGACAGGGAACATTCAGTACTTC	CATSPSMTGNIQYF
TRBJ2-7	TRBV5-1	.	.	TGCGCCAGCAGCCGCCTCGGGATTTCCTACGAGCAGTACTTC	CASSRLGISYEQYF
TRBJ2-7	TRBV30	TRBD2	.	TGTGCCTGGACCGCCAGCGGGGGATACGAGCAGTACTTC	CAWTASGGYEQYF
TRBJ1-1	TRBV12-3/TRBV12-4	.	few	TGTGCCAGCATAACAGGGTACGACGGTGAAGCTTTCTTT	CASITGYDGEAFF
TRBJ1-1	TRBV21-1	.	.	TGTGCCAGCAGCAAAGTGTGGGGCGCAAACAGGGGAGGAAGCACTGAAGCTTTCTTT	CASSKVWGANRGGSTEAFF
TRBJ2-1	TRBV9	TRBD2	.	TGTGCCAGCAGCGTAGCTAGCGGGGCTAGCTACAATGAGCAGTTCTTC	CASSVASGASYNEQFF
TRBJ2-3	TRBV7-8	.	.	TGTGCCAGCAGCTTAGAAGCCACAGATACGCAGTATTTT	CASSLEATDTQYF
TRBJ1-1	TRBV7-9	.	.	TGTGCCAGCAGCAATCAGTTTTCTGAAGCTTTCTTT	CASSNQFSEAFF
TRBJ1-2	TRBV6-1	.	.	TGTGCCAGCAGTGACAGGGCAGCCACGCAGGGCTACACCTTC	CASSDRAATQGYTF
TRBJ2-3	TRBV9	.	once	TGTGCCAGCAGCGCAAACACAGATACGCAGTATTTT	CASSANTDTQYF
TRBJ1-2	TRBV29-1	.	.	TGCAGCGTTGACCCAGGGTGGGGTGGCTACACCTTC	CSVDPGWGGYTF
TRBJ2-3	TRBV11-3	TRBD2	.	TGTGCCAGCAGCACCCGACTAGCGGGAGTGGCAGATACGCAGTATTTT	CASSTRLAGVADTQYF
TRBJ1-5	TRBV27	TRBD1	.	TGTGCCACCCGGACAGGAGCTCAGCCCCAGCATTTT	CATRTGAQPQHF
TRBJ1-1	TRBV14	TRBD1	.	TGTGCCAGCAGCCAACTCCGGACAGGGCAAGGGGCTGAAGCTTTCTTT	CASSQLRTGQGAEAFF
TRBJ2-3	TRBV7-3	TRBD2	once	TGTGCCAGCAGCTTGGGCCTAGCGGGAGACCCAGATACGCAGTATTTT	CASSLGLAGDPDTQYF
TRBJ2-5	TRBV10-2	.	.	TGCGCCAGCAGTGAGTTGCGGCAAGAGACCCAGTACTTC	CASSELRQETQYF